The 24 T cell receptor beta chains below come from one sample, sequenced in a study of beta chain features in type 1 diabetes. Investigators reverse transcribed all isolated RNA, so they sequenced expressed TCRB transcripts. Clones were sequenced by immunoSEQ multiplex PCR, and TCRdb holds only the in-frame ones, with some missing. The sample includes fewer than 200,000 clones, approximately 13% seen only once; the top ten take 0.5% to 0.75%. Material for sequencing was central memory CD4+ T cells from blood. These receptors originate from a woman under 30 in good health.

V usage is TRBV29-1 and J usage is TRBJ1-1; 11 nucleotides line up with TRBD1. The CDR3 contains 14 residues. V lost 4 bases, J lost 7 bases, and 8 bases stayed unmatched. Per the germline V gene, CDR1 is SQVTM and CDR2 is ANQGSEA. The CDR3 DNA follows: TGCAGCGTTGCCACTGGACAGGGGGCGGGTGAAGCTTTCTTT. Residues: CSVATGQGAGEAFF.

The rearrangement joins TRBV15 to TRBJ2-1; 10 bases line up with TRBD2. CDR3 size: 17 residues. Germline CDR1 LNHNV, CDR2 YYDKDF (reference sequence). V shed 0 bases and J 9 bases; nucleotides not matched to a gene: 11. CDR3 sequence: CATSRDISLAGAFEQFF. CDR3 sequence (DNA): TGTGCCACCAGCAGAGATATTAGTCTAGCGGGAGCTTTTGAGCAGTTCTTC.

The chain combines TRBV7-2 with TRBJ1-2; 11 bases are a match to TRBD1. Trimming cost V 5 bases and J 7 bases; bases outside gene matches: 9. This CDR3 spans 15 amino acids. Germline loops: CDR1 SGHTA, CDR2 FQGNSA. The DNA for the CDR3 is TGTGCCAGCAGCATGGGACAGGGGGGGGGAAGTGGCTACACCTTC. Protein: CASSMGQGGGSGYTF.

The CDR3 DNA follows: TGTGCCAGCGGTGCCGGGGGACAGCGGCCGAAGACGGATACGCAGTATTTT. The encoded protein is CASGAGGQRPKTDTQYF. The V call is TRBV2, the J call TRBJ2-3; TRBD1 is a possible D gene (7 bases). The V end lost 8 bases, the J end lost 6 bases, and 27 bases lay between the germline ends. CDR3 size: 17 residues. Germline V lookup: CDR1 SNHLY, CDR2 FYNNEI.

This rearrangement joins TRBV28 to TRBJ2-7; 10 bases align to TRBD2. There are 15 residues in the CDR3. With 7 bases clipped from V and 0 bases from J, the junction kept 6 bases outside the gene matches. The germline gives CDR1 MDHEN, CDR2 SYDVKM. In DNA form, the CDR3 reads TGTGCCAGCACCAGACTAGCGGGTGCCTCCTACGAGCAGTACTTC. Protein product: CASTRLAGASYEQYF.

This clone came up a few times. The CDR3 here is CASSRQRGGEETQYF. The CDR3 DNA reads TGTGCCAGCAGCCGACAACGGGGGGGGGAAGAGACCCAGTACTTC. This rearrangement joins TRBV7-2 to TRBJ2-5; 8 bases line up with TRBD2. The CDR3 is made up of 15 amino acids. V dropped 5 bases and J dropped 3; count of bases not matched to a gene: 8. CDR1 SGHTA and CDR2 FQGNSA come from the germline V gene.

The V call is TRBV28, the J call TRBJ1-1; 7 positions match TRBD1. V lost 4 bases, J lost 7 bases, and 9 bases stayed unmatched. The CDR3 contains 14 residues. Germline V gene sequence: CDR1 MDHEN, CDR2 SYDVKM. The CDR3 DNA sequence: TGTGCCAGCAGTTCCCCGACAGGGAGAGGTGAAGCTTTCTTT. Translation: CASSSPTGRGEAFF.

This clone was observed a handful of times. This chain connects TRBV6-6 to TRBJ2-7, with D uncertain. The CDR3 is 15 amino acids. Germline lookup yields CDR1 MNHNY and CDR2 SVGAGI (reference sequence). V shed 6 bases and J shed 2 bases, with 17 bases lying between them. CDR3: CASRSLQARPYEQYF. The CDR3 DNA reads TGTGCCAGCAGAAGTCTCCAAGCTCGCCCCTACGAGCAGTACTTC.

The CDR3 bases are TGCGCCAGCAGCCTCCGGGCGGGACCCTACGAGCAGTACTTC. Translation gives CASSLRAGPYEQYF. The rearrangement joins TRBV4-3 to TRBJ2-7; possibly TRBD2 for D (6 bases). The V end was cut by 4 bases, the J end by 2 bases, with 12 bases between. Germline V gene lookup returns CDR1 LGHNA and CDR2 YSLEER. This CDR3 contains 14 residues.

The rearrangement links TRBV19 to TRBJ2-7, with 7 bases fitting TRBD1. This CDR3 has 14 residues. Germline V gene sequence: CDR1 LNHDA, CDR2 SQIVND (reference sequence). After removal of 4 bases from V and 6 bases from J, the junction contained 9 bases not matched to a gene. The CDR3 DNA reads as TGTGCCAGTAGTAATAGACAGGGTTCGTTCGAGCAGTACTTC. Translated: CASSNRQGSFEQYF.

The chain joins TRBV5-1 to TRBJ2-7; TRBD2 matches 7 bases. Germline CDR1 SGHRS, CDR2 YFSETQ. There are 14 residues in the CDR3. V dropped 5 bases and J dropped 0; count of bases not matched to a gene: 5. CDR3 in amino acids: CASSRGGDSYEQYF. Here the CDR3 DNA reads TGCGCCAGCAGTCGTGGGGGGGACTCCTACGAGCAGTACTTC.

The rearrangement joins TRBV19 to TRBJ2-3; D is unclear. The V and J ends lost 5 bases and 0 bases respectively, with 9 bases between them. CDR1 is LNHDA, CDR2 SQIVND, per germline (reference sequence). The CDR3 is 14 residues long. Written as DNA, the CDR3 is TGTGCCAGTAGTGTCGCGTCCAGCACAGATACGCAGTATTTT. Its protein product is CASSVASSTDTQYF.

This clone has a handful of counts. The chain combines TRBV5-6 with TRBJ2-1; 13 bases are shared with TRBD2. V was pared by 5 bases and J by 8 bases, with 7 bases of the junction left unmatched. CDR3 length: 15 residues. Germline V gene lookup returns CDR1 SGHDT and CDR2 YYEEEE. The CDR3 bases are TGTGCCAGCAGTACGACTAGCGGGAGGCCGGATGAGCAGTTCTTC. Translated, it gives CASSTTSGRPDEQFF.

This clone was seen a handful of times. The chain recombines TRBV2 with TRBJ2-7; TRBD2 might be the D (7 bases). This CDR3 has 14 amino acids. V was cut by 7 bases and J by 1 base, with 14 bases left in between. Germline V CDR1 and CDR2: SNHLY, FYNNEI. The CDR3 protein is CASNEAGASYEQYF. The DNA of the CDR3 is TGTGCCAGCAATGAGGCGGGGGCTTCCTACGAGCAGTACTTC.

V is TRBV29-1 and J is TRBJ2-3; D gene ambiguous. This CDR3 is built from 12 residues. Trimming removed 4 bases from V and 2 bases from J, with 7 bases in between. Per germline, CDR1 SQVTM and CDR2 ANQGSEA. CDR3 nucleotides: TGCAGCGTTGGAGATTACACAGATACGCAGTATTTT. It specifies CSVGDYTDTQYF.

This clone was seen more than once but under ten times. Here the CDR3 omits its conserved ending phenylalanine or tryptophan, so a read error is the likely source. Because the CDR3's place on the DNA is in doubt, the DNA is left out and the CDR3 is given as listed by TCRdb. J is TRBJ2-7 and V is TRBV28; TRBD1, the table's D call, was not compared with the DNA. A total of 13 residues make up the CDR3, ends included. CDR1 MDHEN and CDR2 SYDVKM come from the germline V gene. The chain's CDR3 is CASSLNLGTGMIL.

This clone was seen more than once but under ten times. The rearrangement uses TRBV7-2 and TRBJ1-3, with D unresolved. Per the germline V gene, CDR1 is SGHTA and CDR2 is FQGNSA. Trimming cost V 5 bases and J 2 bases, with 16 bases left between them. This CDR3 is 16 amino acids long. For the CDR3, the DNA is TGTGCCAGCAGCCAAGGCCCTCGGACTACTGGAAACACCATATATTTT. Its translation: CASSQGPRTTGNTIYF.

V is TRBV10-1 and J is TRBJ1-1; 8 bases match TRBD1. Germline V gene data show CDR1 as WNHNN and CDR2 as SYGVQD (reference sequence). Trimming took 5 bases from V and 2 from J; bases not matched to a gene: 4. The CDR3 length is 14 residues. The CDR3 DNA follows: TGCGCCAGCAGTCCCGGGACAGGCAACACTGAAGCTTTCTTT. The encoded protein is CASSPGTGNTEAFF.

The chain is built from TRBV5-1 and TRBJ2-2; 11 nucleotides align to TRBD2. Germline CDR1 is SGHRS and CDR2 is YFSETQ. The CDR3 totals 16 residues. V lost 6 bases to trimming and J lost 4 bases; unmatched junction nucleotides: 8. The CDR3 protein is CASTSSGRLGTGELFF. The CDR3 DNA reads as TGCGCCAGCACTTCTAGCGGGAGGTTGGGCACCGGGGAGCTGTTTTTT.

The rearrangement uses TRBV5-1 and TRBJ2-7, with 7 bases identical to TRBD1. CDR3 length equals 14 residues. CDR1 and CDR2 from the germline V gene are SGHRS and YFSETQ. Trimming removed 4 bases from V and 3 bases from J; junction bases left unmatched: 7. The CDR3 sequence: CASSVSGTDYEQYF. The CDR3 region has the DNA TGCGCCAGCAGCGTGTCCGGGACAGACTACGAGCAGTACTTC.

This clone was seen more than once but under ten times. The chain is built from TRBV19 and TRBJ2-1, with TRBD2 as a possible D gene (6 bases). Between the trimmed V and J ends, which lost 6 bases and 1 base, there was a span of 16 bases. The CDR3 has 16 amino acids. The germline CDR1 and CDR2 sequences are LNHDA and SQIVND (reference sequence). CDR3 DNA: TGTGCCAGTAGCAACCGGGACTCCCTTTCCTACAATGAGCAGTTCTTC. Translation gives CASSNRDSLSYNEQFF.

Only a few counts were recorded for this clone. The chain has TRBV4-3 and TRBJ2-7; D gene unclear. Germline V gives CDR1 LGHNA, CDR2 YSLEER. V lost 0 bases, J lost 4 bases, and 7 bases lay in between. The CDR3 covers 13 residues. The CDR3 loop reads CASSQEVRYEQYF. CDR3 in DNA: TGCGCCAGCAGCCAAGAGGTCAGATACGAGCAGTACTTC.

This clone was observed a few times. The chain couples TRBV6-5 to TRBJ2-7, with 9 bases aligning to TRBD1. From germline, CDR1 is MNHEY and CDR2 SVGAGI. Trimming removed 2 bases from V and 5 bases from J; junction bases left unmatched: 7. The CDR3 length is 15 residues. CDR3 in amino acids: CASSYRDRDTDEQYF. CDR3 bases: TGTGCCAGCAGTTACCGGGACAGGGACACCGACGAGCAGTACTTC.

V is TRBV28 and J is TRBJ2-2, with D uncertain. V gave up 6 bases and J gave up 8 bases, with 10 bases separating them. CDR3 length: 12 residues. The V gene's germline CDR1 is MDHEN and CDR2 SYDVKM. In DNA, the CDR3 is TGTGCCAGCAGCCTCCTGACTGGGGAGCTGTTTTTT. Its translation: CASSLLTGELFF.